A single sample gave rise to the 7 T cell receptor beta chains below, sequenced in a study of cytomegalovirus exposure and HLA in healthy donors. PCR employed 60 Vbeta and 13 Jbeta primers. Method: immunoSEQ multiplex PCR; TCRdb's copy keeps in-frame clones and lacks some. The sample holds fewer than 200,000 clones, approximately 80% seen once. The sequenced sample consisted of PBMCs. These receptors all stem from a woman between 18 and 29 years old in good health and CMV-seronegative.

The chain is built from TRBV19 and TRBJ2-2, with 13 nucleotides matching TRBD2. This CDR3 is 17 amino acids long. Per germline, CDR1 LNHDA and CDR2 SQIVND (reference sequence). V shed 8 bases and J 0 bases; nucleotides not matched to a gene: 6. Here the CDR3 DNA reads TGTGCCAGTCGACTAGCGGGAGGATTGACGAACACCGGGGAGCTGTTTTTT. Protein: CASRLAGGLTNTGELFF.

The chain combines TRBV7-2 with TRBJ2-1; the match to TRBD2 covers 10 bases. Trimming cost V 5 bases and J 0 bases; bases outside gene matches: 7. Germline V gene data show CDR1 as SGHTA and CDR2 as FQGNSA. This CDR3 spans 17 amino acids. For the CDR3, the DNA is TGTGCCAGCAGCCCCCGGACTAGCGGTTTCTCCTACAATGAGCAGTTCTTC. As protein: CASSPRTSGFSYNEQFF.

This clone occurred a few times. This rearrangement joins TRBV4-1 to TRBJ2-6; D is ambiguous. This CDR3 is built from 17 residues. The V and J ends lost 0 bases and 1 base respectively, with 10 bases between them. Germline values: CDR1 MGHRA, CDR2 YSYEKL. As DNA, the CDR3 is TGCGCCAGCAGCCAAGACGAGGTGATATCTGGGGCCAACGTCCTGACTTTC. Translated, it gives CASSQDEVISGANVLTF.

The CDR3 here is CASSQEFPGAVVEKLFF. The CDR3 DNA is TGCGCCAGCAGCCAAGAATTTCCAGGGGCGGTAGTTGAAAAACTGTTTTTT. The genes are TRBV4-3 and TRBJ1-4, with D perhaps TRBD1 (6 bases). The CDR3 length is 17 residues. The germline gives CDR1 LGHNA, CDR2 YSLEER. With 0 bases removed from V and 7 bases from J, the gap between germline ends came to 18 bases.

The rearrangement uses TRBV7-9 and TRBJ2-5, with D maybe TRBD1 (6 bases). V was cut by 5 bases and J by 1 base, with 14 bases left in between. The CDR3 is 15 residues long. Germline CDR1 is SEHNR and CDR2 is FQNEAQ (reference sequence). DNA of the CDR3: TGTGCCAGCAGCCGGACAGCATCATTCCAAGAGACCCAGTACTTC. The encoded protein is CASSRTASFQETQYF. Full variable domain (rest looked up from reference TRBV7-9 and TRBJ2-5): DTGVSQNPRHKITKRGQNVTFRCDPISEHNRLYWYRQTLGQGPEFLTYFQNEAQLEKSRLLSDRFSAERPKGSFSTLEIQRTEQGDSAMYLCASSRTASFQETQYFGPGTRLLVL.

The gene calls are TRBV4-3 and TRBJ2-5; TRBD1 matches 7 bases. This CDR3 spans 16 amino acids. V shed 1 base, J shed 5 bases, and the junction held 10 bases outside the gene matches. Per the germline V gene, CDR1 is LGHNA and CDR2 is YSLEER. CDR3 nucleotide sequence: TGCGCCAGCAGCCAAGGAGTGAGGACAGGCGAGGAGACCCAGTACTTC. Residues: CASSQGVRTGEETQYF.

V is TRBV5-5 and J is TRBJ1-5; D possibly corresponds to TRBD1 (5 bases). V shed 3 bases and J shed 5 bases, with 9 bases lying between them. Looked up from germline, CDR1 is SGHKS and CDR2 is YYEKEE (reference sequence). The CDR3 runs to 13 residues. DNA for the CDR3: TGTGCCAGCAGCTGGCGGGACGATCAGCCCCAGCATTTT. It encodes CASSWRDDQPQHF. The complete variable domain, with remaining parts taken from reference TRBV5-5 and TRBJ1-5, reads DAGVTQSPTHLIKTRGQQVTLRCSPISGHKSVSWYQQVLGQGPQFIFQYYEKEERGRGNFPDRFSARQFPNYSSELNVNALLLGDSALYLCASSWRDDQPQHFGDGTRLSIL.